A selection of T cell receptor beta chains follows, all from one sample in a study of T cell clonotyping in hematopoietic cell transplantation. Sequencing used immunoSEQ multiplex PCR; TCRdb keeps in-frame clones, though not all of them. This sample has around 4,900 clones, with 90% to 97% found just once. Sequencing used PBMCs, obtained 100 days after allogeneic stem cell transplant. The receptor set was obtained from a male patient between 40 and 49 years old who had an allogeneic stem cell transplant from a related donor, so the T cells may come from the graft donor. Some clones in this sample may be carry-over from other donors' samples. Each CDR3 is given with its conserved first and last residue. Each record gives: V gene, D gene, clone size, J gene, CDR3 protein, CDR3 DNA. A D gene is named only where the DNA matches it firmly. The listing skips clone size in some rows; elsewhere it reads once, few, many or a size class.

v_call: TRBV28; d_call: TRBD1; clone_size: -; j_call: TRBJ2-4; cdr3_aa: CASSNHRGQGNIQYF; cdr3_nt: TGTGCCAGCAGTAACCACAGGGGCCAGGGAAACATTCAGTACTTC
v_call: TRBV28; d_call: TRBD1; clone_size: -; j_call: TRBJ1-4; cdr3_aa: CASSESGTGTNEKLFF; cdr3_nt: TGTGCCAGCAGTGAATCCGGGACAGGTACTAATGAAAAACTGTTTTTT
v_call: TRBV5-4; d_call: -; clone_size: -; j_call: TRBJ1-2; cdr3_aa: CASSPGGGGSSYGYTF; cdr3_nt: TGTGCCAGCAGCCCTGGGGGGGGCGGTAGTAGCTATGGCTACACCTTC
v_call: TRBV5-1; d_call: TRBD1; clone_size: -; j_call: TRBJ1-1; cdr3_aa: CASSLMTGTDTEAFF; cdr3_nt: TGCGCCAGCAGCTTGATGACAGGGACGGACACTGAAGCTTTCTTT
v_call: TRBV19; d_call: -; clone_size: once; j_call: TRBJ1-2; cdr3_aa: CASMNTGPYGYTF; cdr3_nt: TGTGCCAGTATGAACACCGGGCCCTATGGCTACACCTTC
v_call: TRBV11-3; d_call: TRBD2; clone_size: -; j_call: TRBJ2-1; cdr3_aa: CASSLGGEGTYNEQFF; cdr3_nt: TGTGCCAGCAGCTTAGGCGGGGAGGGGACCTACAATGAGCAGTTCTTC
v_call: TRBV5-6; d_call: -; clone_size: -; j_call: TRBJ1-6; cdr3_aa: CASSLLGVNNSPLHF; cdr3_nt: TGTGCCAGCAGCTTGTTGGGGGTAAATAATTCACCCCTCCACTTT
v_call: TRBV7-8; d_call: TRBD1; clone_size: -; j_call: TRBJ1-2; cdr3_aa: CASSLHRTGVNYGYTF; cdr3_nt: TGTGCCAGCAGCTTACATAGGACAGGAGTTAACTATGGCTACACCTTC
v_call: TRBV9; d_call: -; clone_size: -; j_call: TRBJ1-4; cdr3_aa: CASSVADHLSEKLFF; cdr3_nt: TGTGCCAGCAGCGTAGCAGACCATCTTAGTGAAAAACTGTTTTTT
v_call: TRBV6-5; d_call: -; clone_size: -; j_call: TRBJ1-2; cdr3_aa: CASSYSRLMSYGYTF; cdr3_nt: TGTGCCAGCAGTTACTCGAGGCTGATGTCCTATGGCTACACCTTC
v_call: TRBV6-6; d_call: -; clone_size: few; j_call: TRBJ2-3; cdr3_aa: CASRPSTDTQYF; cdr3_nt: TGTGCCAGCAGACCGAGCACAGATACGCAGTATTTT
v_call: TRBV7-2; d_call: TRBD1; clone_size: -; j_call: TRBJ1-2; cdr3_aa: CASSWDRGTYGYTF; cdr3_nt: TGTGCCAGCAGCTGGGACAGGGGTACCTATGGCTACACCTTC
v_call: TRBV2; d_call: TRBD2; clone_size: -; j_call: TRBJ2-3; cdr3_aa: CASRATFTRGGTDTQYF; cdr3_nt: TGTGCCAGCAGAGCCACCTTCACGCGGGGGGGCACAGATACGCAGTATTTT
v_call: TRBV9; d_call: -; clone_size: -; j_call: TRBJ1-2; cdr3_aa: CASSVEPGPYGYTF; cdr3_nt: TGTGCCAGCAGCGTAGAACCGGGCCCCTACGGCTACACCTTC
v_call: TRBV5-1; d_call: TRBD2; clone_size: -; j_call: TRBJ2-1; cdr3_aa: CASSLTLAGADEQFF; cdr3_nt: TGCGCCAGCAGCTTGACACTAGCGGGAGCCGATGAGCAGTTCTTC
v_call: TRBV5-6; d_call: -; clone_size: once; j_call: TRBJ1-4; cdr3_aa: CASSRVGEKLFF; cdr3_nt: TGTGCCAGCAGCCGTGTGGGGGAAAAACTGTTTTTT
v_call: TRBV6-6; d_call: -; clone_size: -; j_call: TRBJ1-4; cdr3_aa: CASSDSAVGEKLFF; cdr3_nt: TGTGCCAGCAGTGACTCAGCAGTGGGGGAAAAACTGTTTTTT
v_call: TRBV4-2; d_call: -; clone_size: -; j_call: TRBJ1-1; cdr3_aa: CASSQVHRESAFF; cdr3_nt: TGTGCCAGCAGCCAAGTCCACAGGGAATCGGCTTTCTTT
v_call: TRBV6-5; d_call: -; clone_size: -; j_call: TRBJ2-2; cdr3_aa: CASSYRAGLNTGELFF; cdr3_nt: TGTGCCAGCAGTTACAGGGCAGGCCTGAACACCGGGGAGCTGTTTTTT
v_call: TRBV4-1; d_call: -; clone_size: -; j_call: TRBJ2-7; cdr3_aa: CASSQEMGASLYEQYF; cdr3_nt: TGCGCCAGCAGCCAAGAGATGGGGGCTAGCTTGTACGAGCAGTACTTC